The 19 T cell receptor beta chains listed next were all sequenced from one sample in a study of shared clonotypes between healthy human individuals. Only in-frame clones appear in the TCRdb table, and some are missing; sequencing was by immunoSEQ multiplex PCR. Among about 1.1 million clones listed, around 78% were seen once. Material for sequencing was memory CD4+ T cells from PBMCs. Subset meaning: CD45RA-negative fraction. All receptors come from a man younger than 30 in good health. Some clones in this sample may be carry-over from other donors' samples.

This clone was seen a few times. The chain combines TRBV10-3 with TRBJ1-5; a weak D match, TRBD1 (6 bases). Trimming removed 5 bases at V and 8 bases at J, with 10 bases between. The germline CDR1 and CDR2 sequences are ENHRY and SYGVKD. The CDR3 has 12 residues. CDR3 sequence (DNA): TGTGCCATCAGTTTCTCAGGGGAGCCCCAGCATTTT. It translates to CAISFSGEPQHF.

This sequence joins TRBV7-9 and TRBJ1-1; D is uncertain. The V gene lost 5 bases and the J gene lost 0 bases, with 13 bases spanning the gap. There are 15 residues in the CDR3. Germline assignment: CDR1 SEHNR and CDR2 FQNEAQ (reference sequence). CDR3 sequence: CASSHPRELNTEAFF. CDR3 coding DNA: TGTGCCAGCAGCCACCCCCGGGAGTTGAACACTGAAGCTTTCTTT.

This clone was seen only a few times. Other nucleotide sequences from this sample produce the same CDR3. CDR3: CASSLLSGSGTDTQYF. The DNA for the CDR3 is TGTGCCAGCAGTTTATTGTCCGGGTCGGGCACAGATACGCAGTATTTT. V usage is TRBV28 and J usage is TRBJ2-3; D is unclear. Germline V gene lookup returns CDR1 MDHEN and CDR2 SYDVKM. V was trimmed by 1 base and J by 1 base, leaving 12 bases between them. The CDR3 loop spans 16 amino acids.

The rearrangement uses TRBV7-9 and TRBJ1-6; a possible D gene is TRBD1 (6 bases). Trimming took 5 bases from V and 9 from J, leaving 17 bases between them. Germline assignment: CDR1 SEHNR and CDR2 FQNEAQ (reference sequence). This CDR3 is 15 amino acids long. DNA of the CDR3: TGTGCCAGCAGCCCTCCGGGACACTTAGCTTCACCCCTCCACTTT. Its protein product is CASSPPGHLASPLHF.

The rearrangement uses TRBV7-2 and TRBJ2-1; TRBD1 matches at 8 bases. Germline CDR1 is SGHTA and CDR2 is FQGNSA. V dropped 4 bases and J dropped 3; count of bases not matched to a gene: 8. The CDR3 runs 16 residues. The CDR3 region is CASSSRPGQVYNEQFF. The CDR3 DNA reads TGTGCCAGCAGCTCCCGACCGGGACAGGTCTACAATGAGCAGTTCTTC.

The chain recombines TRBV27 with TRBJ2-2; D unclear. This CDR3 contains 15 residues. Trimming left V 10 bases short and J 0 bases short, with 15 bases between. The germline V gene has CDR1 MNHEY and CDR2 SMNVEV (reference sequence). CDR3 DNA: TGTGCCACCCAAAGAGGAAGCGCGAACACCGGGGAGCTGTTTTTT. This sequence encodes CATQRGSANTGELFF.

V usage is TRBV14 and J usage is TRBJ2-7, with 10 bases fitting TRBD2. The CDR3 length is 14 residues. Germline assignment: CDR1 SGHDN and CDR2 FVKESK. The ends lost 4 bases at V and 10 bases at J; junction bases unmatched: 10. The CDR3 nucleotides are TGTGCCAGCAGCCTCGGACTAGCGGCCGGGGGACAGTACTTC. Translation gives CASSLGLAAGGQYF.

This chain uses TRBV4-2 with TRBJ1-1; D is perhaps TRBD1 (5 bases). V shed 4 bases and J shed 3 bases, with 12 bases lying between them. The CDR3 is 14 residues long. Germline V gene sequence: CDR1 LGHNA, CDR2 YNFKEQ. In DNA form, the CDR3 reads TGTGCCAGCAGCCTGGGGACGGGGTACACTGAAGCTTTCTTT. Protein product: CASSLGTGYTEAFF.

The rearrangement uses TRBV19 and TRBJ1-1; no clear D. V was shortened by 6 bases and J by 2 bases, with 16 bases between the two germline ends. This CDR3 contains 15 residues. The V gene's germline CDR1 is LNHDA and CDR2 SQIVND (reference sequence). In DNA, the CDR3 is TGTGCCAGTAGCCCCCTAGGGCGAATTAACACTGAAGCTTTCTTT. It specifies CASSPLGRINTEAFF.

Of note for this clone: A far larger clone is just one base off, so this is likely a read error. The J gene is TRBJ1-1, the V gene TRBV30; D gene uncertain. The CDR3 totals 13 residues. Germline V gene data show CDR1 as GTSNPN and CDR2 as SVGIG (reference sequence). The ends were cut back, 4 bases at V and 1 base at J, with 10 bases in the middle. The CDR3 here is CAWNLQPNTEAFF. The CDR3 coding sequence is TGTGCCTGGAACCTTCAGCCGAACACTGAAGCTTTCTTT.

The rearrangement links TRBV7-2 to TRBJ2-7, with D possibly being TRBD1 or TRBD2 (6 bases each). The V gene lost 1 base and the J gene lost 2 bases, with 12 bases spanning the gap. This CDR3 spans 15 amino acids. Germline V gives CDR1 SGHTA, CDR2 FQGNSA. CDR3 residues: CASSLEGGGAYEQYF. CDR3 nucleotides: TGTGCCAGCAGCTTAGAGGGGGGCGGGGCCTACGAGCAGTACTTC.

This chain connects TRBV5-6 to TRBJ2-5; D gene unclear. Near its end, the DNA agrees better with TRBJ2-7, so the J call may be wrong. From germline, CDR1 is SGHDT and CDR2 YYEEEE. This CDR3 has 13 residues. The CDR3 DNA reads TGTGCCAGCAGCTTCTTGGACGGTTACGAGCAGTACTTC. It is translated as CASSFLDGYEQYF.

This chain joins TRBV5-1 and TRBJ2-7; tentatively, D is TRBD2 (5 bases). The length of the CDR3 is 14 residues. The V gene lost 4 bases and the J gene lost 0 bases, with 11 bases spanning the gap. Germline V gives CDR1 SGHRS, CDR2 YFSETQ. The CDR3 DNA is TGCGCCAGCAGCGCGACTGGGAGCTCCTACGAGCAGTACTTC. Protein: CASSATGSSYEQYF.

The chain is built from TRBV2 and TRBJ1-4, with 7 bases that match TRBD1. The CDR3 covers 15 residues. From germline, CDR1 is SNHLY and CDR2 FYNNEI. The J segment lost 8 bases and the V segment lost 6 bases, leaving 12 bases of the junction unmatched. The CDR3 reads CASRPPGGIVEKLFF. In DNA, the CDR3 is TGTGCCAGCAGACCCCCAGGGGGGATAGTAGAAAAACTGTTTTTT.

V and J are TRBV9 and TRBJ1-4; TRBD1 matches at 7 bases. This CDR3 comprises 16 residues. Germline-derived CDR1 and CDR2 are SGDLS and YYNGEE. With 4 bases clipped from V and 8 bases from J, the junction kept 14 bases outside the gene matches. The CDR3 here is CASSPVQQGIGEKLFF. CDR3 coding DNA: TGTGCCAGCAGCCCAGTACAACAGGGGATCGGGGAAAAACTGTTTTTT.

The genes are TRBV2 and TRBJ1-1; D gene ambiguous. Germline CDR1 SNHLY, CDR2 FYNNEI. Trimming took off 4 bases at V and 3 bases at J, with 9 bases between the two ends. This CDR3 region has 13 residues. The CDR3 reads CASSAALHTEAFF. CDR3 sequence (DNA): TGTGCCAGCAGTGCGGCCCTACACACTGAAGCTTTCTTT.

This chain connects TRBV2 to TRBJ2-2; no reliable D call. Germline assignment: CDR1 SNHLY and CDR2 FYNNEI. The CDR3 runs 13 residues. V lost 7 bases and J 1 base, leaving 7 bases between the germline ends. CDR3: CASKMENTGELFF. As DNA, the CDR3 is TGTGCCAGCAAAATGGAGAACACCGGGGAGCTGTTTTTT.

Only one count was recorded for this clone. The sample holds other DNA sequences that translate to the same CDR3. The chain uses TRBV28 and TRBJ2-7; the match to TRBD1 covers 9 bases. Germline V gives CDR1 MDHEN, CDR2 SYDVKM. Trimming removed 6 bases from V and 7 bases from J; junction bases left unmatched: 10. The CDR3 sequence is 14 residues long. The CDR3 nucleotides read TGTGCCAGCAGCTCCGGGACAGGGTCTGGGGAGCAGTACTTC. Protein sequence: CASSSGTGSGEQYF.

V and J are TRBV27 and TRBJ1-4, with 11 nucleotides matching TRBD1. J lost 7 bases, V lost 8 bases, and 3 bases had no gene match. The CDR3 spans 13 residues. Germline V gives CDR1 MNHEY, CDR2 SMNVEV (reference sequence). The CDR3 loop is CASGTGGIEKLFF. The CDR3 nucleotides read TGTGCCAGCGGGACAGGGGGAATTGAAAAACTGTTTTTT.